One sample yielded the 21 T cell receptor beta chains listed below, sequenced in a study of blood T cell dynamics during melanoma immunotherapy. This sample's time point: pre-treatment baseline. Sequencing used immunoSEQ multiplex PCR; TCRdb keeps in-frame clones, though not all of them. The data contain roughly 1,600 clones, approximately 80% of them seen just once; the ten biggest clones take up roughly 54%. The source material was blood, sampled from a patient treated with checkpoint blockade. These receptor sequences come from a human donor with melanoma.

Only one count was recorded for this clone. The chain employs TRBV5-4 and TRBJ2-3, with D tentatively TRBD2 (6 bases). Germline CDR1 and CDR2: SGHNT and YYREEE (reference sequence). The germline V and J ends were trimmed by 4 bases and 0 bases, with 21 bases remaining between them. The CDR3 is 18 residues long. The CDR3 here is CASSLDIAVGTSTDTQYF. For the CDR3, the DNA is TGTGCCAGCAGCCTAGACATAGCGGTGGGAACTAGCACAGATACGCAGTATTTT.

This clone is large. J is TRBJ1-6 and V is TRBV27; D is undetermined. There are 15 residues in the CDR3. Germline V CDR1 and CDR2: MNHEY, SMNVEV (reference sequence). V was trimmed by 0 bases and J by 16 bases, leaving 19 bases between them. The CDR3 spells CASSLSIGGLAILHF. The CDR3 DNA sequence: TGTGCCAGCAGTTTATCGATTGGAGGGCTAGCTATACTCCACTTT.

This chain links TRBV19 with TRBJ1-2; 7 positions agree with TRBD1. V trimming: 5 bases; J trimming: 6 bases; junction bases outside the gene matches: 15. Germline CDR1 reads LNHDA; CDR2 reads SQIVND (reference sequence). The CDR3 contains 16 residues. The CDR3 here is CASSPSLTGRPDGYTF. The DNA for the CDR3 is TGTGCCAGTAGTCCGTCATTGACAGGGAGGCCCGATGGCTACACCTTC.

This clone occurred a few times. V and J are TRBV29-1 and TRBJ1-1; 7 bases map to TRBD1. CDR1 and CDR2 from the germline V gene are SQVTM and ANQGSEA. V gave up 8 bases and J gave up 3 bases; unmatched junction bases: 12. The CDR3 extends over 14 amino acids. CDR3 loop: CSSSGGRGDTEAFF. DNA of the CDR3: TGCAGCTCTTCGGGGGGCAGGGGGGACACTGAAGCTTTCTTT.

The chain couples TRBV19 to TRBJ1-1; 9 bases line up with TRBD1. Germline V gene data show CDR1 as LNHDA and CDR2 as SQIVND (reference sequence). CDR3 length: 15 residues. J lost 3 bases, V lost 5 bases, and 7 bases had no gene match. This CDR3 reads CASSQDRGKDTEAFF. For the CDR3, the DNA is TGTGCCAGTAGTCAAGACAGGGGGAAAGACACTGAAGCTTTCTTT.

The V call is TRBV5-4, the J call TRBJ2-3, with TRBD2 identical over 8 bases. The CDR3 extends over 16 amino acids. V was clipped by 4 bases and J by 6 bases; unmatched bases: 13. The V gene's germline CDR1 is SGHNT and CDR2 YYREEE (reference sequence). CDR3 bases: TGTGCCAGCAGCCGAGGGGCGAGCGGGGGCGGGGATACGCAGTATTTT. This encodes CASSRGASGGGDTQYF.

This CDR3 reads CASSLTGGAGTDTQYF. The CDR3, as DNA: TGCGCCAGCAGCCTCACAGGGGGCGCAGGGACAGATACGCAGTATTTT. The V call is TRBV4-1, the J call TRBJ2-3; 9 positions match TRBD1. CDR3 length: 16 amino acids. Trimming took 4 bases from V and 3 from J; bases not matched to a gene: 8. Germline values: CDR1 MGHRA, CDR2 YSYEKL.

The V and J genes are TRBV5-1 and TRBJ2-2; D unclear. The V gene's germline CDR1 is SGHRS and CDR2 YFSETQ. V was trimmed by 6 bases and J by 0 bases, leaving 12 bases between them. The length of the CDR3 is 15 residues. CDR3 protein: CASTSTRSNTGELFF. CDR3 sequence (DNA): TGCGCCAGCACTTCGACCCGATCGAACACCGGGGAGCTGTTTTTT.

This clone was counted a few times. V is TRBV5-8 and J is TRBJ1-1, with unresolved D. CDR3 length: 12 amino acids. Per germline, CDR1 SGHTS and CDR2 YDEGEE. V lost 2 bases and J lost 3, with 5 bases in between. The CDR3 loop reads CASSFRYTEAFF. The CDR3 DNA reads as TGTGCCAGCAGCTTTAGGTACACTGAAGCTTTCTTT.

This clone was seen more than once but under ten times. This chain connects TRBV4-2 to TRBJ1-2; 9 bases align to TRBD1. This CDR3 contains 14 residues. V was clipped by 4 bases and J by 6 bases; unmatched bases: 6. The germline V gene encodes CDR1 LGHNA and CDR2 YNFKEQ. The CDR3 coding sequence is TGTGCCAGCAGCCCGACAGGGGGAAGAGATGGCTACACCTTC. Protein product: CASSPTGGRDGYTF.

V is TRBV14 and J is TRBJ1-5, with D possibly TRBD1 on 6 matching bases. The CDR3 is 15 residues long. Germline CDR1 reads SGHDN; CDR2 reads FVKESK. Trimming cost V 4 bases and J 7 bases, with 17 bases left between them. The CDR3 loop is CASSRRGGLQQPQHF. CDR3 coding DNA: TGTGCCAGCAGCCGACGCGGGGGGCTTCAGCAGCCCCAGCATTTT.

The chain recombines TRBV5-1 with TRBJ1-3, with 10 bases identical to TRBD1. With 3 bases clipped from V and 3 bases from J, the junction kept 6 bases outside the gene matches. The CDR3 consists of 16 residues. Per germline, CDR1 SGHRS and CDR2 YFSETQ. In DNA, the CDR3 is TGCGCCAGCAGCTCCCTTGGACAGGGGGATGGAAACACCATATATTTT. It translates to CASSSLGQGDGNTIYF.

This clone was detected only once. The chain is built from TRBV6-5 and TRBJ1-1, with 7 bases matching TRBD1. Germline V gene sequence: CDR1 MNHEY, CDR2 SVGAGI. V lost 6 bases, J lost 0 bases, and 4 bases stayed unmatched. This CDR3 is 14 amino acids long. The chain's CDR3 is CASRRQGLNTEAFF. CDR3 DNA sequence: TGTGCCAGCAGGAGACAGGGATTGAACACTGAAGCTTTCTTT.

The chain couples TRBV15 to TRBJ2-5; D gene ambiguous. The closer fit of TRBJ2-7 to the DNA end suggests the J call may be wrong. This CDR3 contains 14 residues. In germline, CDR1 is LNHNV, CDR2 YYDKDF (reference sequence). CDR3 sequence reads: CATSRQTFSYEQYF. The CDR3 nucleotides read TGTGCCACCAGCAGACAAACCTTCTCCTACGAGCAGTACTTC.

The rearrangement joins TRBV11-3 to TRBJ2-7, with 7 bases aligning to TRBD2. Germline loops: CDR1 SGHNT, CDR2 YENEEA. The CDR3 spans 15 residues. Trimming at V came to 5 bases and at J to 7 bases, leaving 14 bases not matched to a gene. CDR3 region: CASSPGGSSSREQYF. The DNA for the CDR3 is TGTGCCAGCAGCCCCGGGGGGTCCTCCTCCAGGGAGCAGTACTTC.

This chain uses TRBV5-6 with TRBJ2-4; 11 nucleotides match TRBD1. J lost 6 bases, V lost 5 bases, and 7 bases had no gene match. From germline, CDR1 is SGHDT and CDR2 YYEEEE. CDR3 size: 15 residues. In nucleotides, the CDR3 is TGTGCCAGCAGGCCCACCGGGACAGGGGGAAACATTCAGTACTTC. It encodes CASRPTGTGGNIQYF.

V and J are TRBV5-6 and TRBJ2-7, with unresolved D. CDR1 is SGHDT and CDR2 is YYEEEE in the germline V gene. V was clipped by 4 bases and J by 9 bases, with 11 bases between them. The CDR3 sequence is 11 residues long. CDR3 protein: CASSHERRQYF. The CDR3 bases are TGTGCCAGCAGCCACGAGAGGAGGCAGTACTTC.

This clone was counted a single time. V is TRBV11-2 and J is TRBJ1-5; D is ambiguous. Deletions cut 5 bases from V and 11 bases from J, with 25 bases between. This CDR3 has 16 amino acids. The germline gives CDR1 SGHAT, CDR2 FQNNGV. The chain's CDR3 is CASSPHRGPNPSAQHF. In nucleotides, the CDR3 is TGTGCCAGCAGCCCCCATAGAGGCCCGAATCCATCAGCCCAGCATTTT. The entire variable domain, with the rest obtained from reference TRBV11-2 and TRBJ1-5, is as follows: EAGVAQSPRYKIIEKRQSVAFWCNPISGHATLYWYQQILGQGPKLLIQFQNNGVVDDSQLPKDRFSAERLKGVDSTLKIQPAKLEDSAVYLCASSPHRGPNPSAQHFGDGTRLSIL.

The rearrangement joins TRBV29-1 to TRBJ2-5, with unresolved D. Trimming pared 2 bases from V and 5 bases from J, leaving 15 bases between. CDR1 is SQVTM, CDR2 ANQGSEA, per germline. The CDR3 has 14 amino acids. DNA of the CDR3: TGCAGCGTTGAACCCGACGCGGATCCGGAGACCCAGTACTTC. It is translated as CSVEPDADPETQYF. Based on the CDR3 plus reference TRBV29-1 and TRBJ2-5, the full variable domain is SAVISQKPSRDICQRGTSLTIQCQVDSQVTMMFWYRQQPGQSLTLIATANQGSEATYESGFVIDKFPISRPNLTFSTLTVSNMSPEDSSIYLCSVEPDADPETQYFGPGTRLLVL.

The CDR3 nucleotides are TGTGCCAGCAGTGAGTACTCTGAAGCTTTCTTT. This codes for CASSEYSEAFF. V is TRBV2 and J is TRBJ1-1; D gene ambiguous. With 3 bases removed from V and 6 bases from J, the gap between germline ends came to 5 bases. The length of the CDR3 is 11 residues. From germline, CDR1 is SNHLY and CDR2 FYNNEI.

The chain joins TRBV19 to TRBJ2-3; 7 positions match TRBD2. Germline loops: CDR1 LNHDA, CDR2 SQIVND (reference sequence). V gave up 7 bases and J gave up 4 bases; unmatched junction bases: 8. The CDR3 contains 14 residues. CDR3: CASNPGRGADTQYF. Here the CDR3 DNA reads TGTGCCAGTAACCCAGGGAGGGGCGCAGATACGCAGTATTTT.